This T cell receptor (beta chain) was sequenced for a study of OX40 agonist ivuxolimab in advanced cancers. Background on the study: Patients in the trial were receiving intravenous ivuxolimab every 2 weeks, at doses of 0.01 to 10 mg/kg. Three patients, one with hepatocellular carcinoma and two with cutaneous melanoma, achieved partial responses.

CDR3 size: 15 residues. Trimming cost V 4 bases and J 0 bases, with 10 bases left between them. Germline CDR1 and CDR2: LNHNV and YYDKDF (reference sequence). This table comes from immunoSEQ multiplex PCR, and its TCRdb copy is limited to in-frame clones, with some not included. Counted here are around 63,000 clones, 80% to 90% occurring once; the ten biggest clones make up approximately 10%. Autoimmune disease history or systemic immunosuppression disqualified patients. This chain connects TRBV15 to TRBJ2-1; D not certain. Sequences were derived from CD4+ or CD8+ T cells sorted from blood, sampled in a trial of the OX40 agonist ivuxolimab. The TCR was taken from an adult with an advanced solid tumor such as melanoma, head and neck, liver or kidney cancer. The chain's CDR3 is CATSKDESSYNEQFF. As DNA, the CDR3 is TGTGCCACCAGCAAGGACGAGAGCTCCTACAATGAGCAGTTCTTC.